The 21 T cell receptor beta chains listed next were all sequenced from one sample in a study of CD4 T cells in relation to SARS-CoV-2 and coronaviruses. Using immunoSEQ multiplex PCR, the repertoire was profiled, and TCRdb retains in-frame clones only, with some absent. This table holds tens of thousands of clones, just over 85% found once. Before the COVID-19 pandemic, during about 2010-2018, CD4+ T cells were taken from unexposed donors. The specimen was memory CD4+ T cells from PBMCs. The receptor set was obtained from a human donor in good health.

J is TRBJ2-2 and V is TRBV5-1; 8 nucleotides line up with TRBD2. CDR3 length equals 13 residues. Germline values: CDR1 SGHRS, CDR2 YFSETQ. Germline trimming cut 7 bases from V and 5 bases from J; bases unmatched to any gene: 4. CDR3 in DNA: TGCGCCAGCTCACAGCGGGAGACCGGGGAGCTGTTTTTT. This codes for CASSQRETGELFF.

The genes are TRBV4-1 and TRBJ1-5; no firm D call. CDR1 MGHRA and CDR2 YSYEKL come from the germline V gene. V lost 3 bases and J lost 4, with 10 bases in between. CDR3 length equals 14 residues. Here the CDR3 DNA reads TGCGCCAGCAGCCACCCTCGAGAAAATCAGCCCCAGCATTTT. Translating gives CASSHPRENQPQHF.

The chain uses TRBV28 and TRBJ2-3, with 12 bases aligning to TRBD1. The CDR3 contains 14 residues. The trim removed 6 bases at V and 7 bases at J, leaving 5 bases unmatched. Germline CDR1 and CDR2: MDHEN and SYDVKM. CDR3 in amino acids: CASRGTGGLYTQYF. CDR3 nucleotides: TGTGCCAGCAGAGGGACAGGGGGCTTGTATACGCAGTATTTT.

The CDR3 is CASSFGQAQETQYF. The CDR3 nucleotides read TGTGCCAGCAGTTTTGGACAGGCCCAAGAGACCCAGTACTTC. The chain links TRBV28 to TRBJ2-5, with 7 bases identical to TRBD1. There are 14 residues in the CDR3. CDR1 and CDR2 from the germline V gene are MDHEN and SYDVKM. V trimming: 3 bases; J trimming: 1 base; junction bases outside the gene matches: 2. Full variable domain (outside the CDR3, taken from reference TRBV28 and TRBJ2-5): DVKVTQSSRYLVKRTGEKVFLECVQDMDHENMFWYRQDPGLGLRLIYFSYDVKMKEKGDIPEGYSVSREKKERFSLILESASTNQTSMYLCASSFGQAQETQYFGPGTRLLVL.

The chain recombines TRBV2 with TRBJ1-4, with D possibly being TRBD1 (6 bases). This CDR3 spans 14 amino acids. Germline values: CDR1 SNHLY, CDR2 FYNNEI. V was clipped by 8 bases and J by 5 bases, with 15 bases between them. CDR3 bases: TGTGCCAGCGGCAGTGGACAGATAAATGAAAAACTGTTTTTT. This sequence encodes CASGSGQINEKLFF.

This chain connects TRBV10-1 to TRBJ2-7; 11 positions match TRBD2. V dropped 4 bases and J dropped 3; count of bases not matched to a gene: 2. Germline V CDR1 and CDR2: WNHNN, SYGVQD (reference sequence). The CDR3 totals 14 residues. The CDR3 region has the DNA TGCGCCAGCAGTGTCGGACTAGCGGGCTACGAGCAGTACTTC. This codes for CASSVGLAGYEQYF.

The genes are TRBV6-1 and TRBJ1-5, with 12 bases fitting TRBD1. This CDR3 has 16 residues. Trimming took 1 base from V and 5 from J; bases not matched to a gene: 3. Germline-derived CDR1 and CDR2 are MNHNS and SASEGT. DNA for the CDR3: TGTGCCAGCAGTGAAGGGGGGACAGGGGGCCATCAGCCCCAGCATTTT. Its translation: CASSEGGTGGHQPQHF.

The chain recombines TRBV14 with TRBJ1-4; TRBD1 is a possible D gene (6 bases). The length of the CDR3 is 17 residues. V lost 3 bases and J 5 bases, leaving 19 bases between the germline ends. CDR1 and CDR2 from the germline V gene are SGHDN and FVKESK. The CDR3 is CASSHGTRGAPNEKLFF. The CDR3 bases are TGTGCCAGCAGCCATGGTACCAGGGGTGCCCCGAATGAAAAACTGTTTTTT.

The rearrangement links TRBV19 to TRBJ2-3, with 7 bases aligning to TRBD2. The CDR3 is 14 residues long. V gave up 0 bases and J gave up 10 bases; unmatched junction bases: 7. Germline V gene lookup returns CDR1 LNHDA and CDR2 SQIVND (reference sequence). CDR3 amino acids: CASSIEMTSRSQYF. The CDR3 DNA reads TGTGCCAGTAGTATAGAAATGACTAGCCGGTCGCAGTATTTT.

This sequence joins TRBV19 and TRBJ2-7; 8 nucleotides align to TRBD2. V was pared by 7 bases and J by 6 bases, with 8 bases of the junction left unmatched. The CDR3 length is 13 residues. CDR1 is LNHDA and CDR2 is SQIVND in the germline V gene (reference sequence). DNA for the CDR3: TGTGCCAGTATGGGCGGGGGGCTCTCCGAGCAGTACTTC. This encodes CASMGGGLSEQYF.

This clone was recorded only once. Other DNA sequences from this sample encode an identical CDR3 as well. V gene TRBV6-5 combines with J gene TRBJ1-1, with TRBD1 as a possible D gene (6 bases). The germline gives CDR1 MNHEY, CDR2 SVGAGI. Trimming shortened V by 7 bases and J by 4 bases, and 13 bases separated the two germline ends. This CDR3 has 13 amino acids. CDR3 region: CASTRGGSTEAFF. CDR3 nucleotide sequence: TGTGCCAGCACCAGGGGCGGGAGCACTGAAGCTTTCTTT.

The chain couples TRBV27 to TRBJ1-2, with D perhaps matching TRBD1 (6 bases). There are 15 residues in the CDR3. V lost 4 bases to trimming and J lost 4 bases, with 16 bases between them. Germline CDR1 and CDR2: MNHEY and SMNVEV (reference sequence). The CDR3 loop is CASSSHRDRGYGYTF. In DNA form, the CDR3 reads TGTGCCAGCAGTTCCCACAGGGATAGGGGCTATGGCTACACCTTC.

The sample holds one count of this clone. The chain has TRBV18 and TRBJ1-4; D call uncertain. The CDR3 is 13 amino acids. The V gene lost 4 bases and the J gene lost 3 bases, with 6 bases spanning the gap. Germline assignment: CDR1 KGHSH and CDR2 LQKENI. The CDR3 region is CASSLVANEKLFF. CDR3 DNA: TGTGCCAGCTCACTTGTAGCTAATGAAAAACTGTTTTTT.

This clone appeared a single time. The chain recombines TRBV19 with TRBJ1-1; D unresolved. This CDR3 comprises 18 residues. The V end was cut by 5 bases, the J end by 0 bases, with 22 bases between. Germline values: CDR1 LNHDA, CDR2 SQIVND (reference sequence). The CDR3, as DNA: TGTGCCAGTAGTGGGAGAGAACGGAGGGTGCTCATGAACACTGAAGCTTTCTTT. Its translation: CASSGRERRVLMNTEAFF.

The CDR3 DNA reads TGTGCCAGCAGGGGACAGGTCTTCGGGGAGCAGTACTTC. Its translation is CASRGQVFGEQYF. This chain joins TRBV14 and TRBJ2-7; TRBD1 agrees at 8 bases. The V gene's germline CDR1 is SGHDN and CDR2 FVKESK. The V and J ends lost 6 bases and 7 bases, in that order; junction bases with no gene match: 8. The length of the CDR3 is 13 residues. Combining the CDR3 with reference TRBV14 and TRBJ2-7 gives the whole variable domain EAGVTQFPSHSVIEKGQTVTLRCDPISGHDNLYWYRRVMGKEIKFLLHFVKESKQDESGMPNNRFLAERTGGTYSTLKVQPAELEDSGVYFCASRGQVFGEQYFGPGTRLTVT.

The V gene is TRBV18, the J gene TRBJ1-6; TRBD1 matches 10 bases. Germline loops: CDR1 KGHSH, CDR2 LQKENI. The CDR3 has 14 amino acids. V shed 3 bases, J shed 9 bases, and the junction held 2 bases outside the gene matches. The CDR3 protein is CASSPDRGFSPLHF. CDR3 nucleotide sequence: TGTGCCAGCTCACCGGACAGGGGGTTTTCACCCCTCCACTTT.

The CDR3 nucleotides read TGCAGCGTCGGACAGGGGAACACTGAAGCTTTCTTT. Translation: CSVGQGNTEAFF. V usage is TRBV29-1 and J usage is TRBJ1-1, with 8 bases that match TRBD1. Germline CDR1 SQVTM, CDR2 ANQGSEA. The CDR3 spans 12 residues. After removal of 6 bases from V and 1 base from J, the junction contained 1 base not matched to a gene.

The chain carries TRBV11-2 and TRBJ2-5, with 9 bases lining up with TRBD2. Unmatched junction bases numbered 8, after V lost 1 base and J lost 5 bases. The CDR3 is 16 residues long. CDR1 SGHAT and CDR2 FQNNGV come from the germline V gene. For the CDR3, the DNA is TGTGCCAGCAGCTTAGGCTTTAGCGGGAGTGGCGAGACCCAGTACTTC. Protein sequence: CASSLGFSGSGETQYF.

The gene calls are TRBV6-1 and TRBJ2-3, with unresolved D. CDR3 length: 13 residues. V was shortened by 0 bases and J by 9 bases, with 10 bases between the two germline ends. CDR1 and CDR2 from the germline V gene are MNHNS and SASEGT. The CDR3 reads CASSEAIGLTQYF. CDR3 nucleotides: TGTGCCAGCAGTGAAGCGATAGGGTTAACGCAGTATTTT.

This clone turned up a few times. This rearrangement joins TRBV5-1 to TRBJ2-2, with 7 nucleotides matching TRBD1. V lost 2 bases to trimming and J lost 4 bases; unmatched junction nucleotides: 5. Germline loops: CDR1 SGHRS, CDR2 YFSETQ. The CDR3 is 15 residues long. The CDR3 sequence is CASSLRDRSTGELFF. CDR3 sequence (DNA): TGCGCCAGCAGCTTACGGGACAGAAGCACCGGGGAGCTGTTTTTT.

This clone was seen more than once but under ten times. CDR3 residues: CASSLYPPADYEQYF. The CDR3 DNA reads as TGTGCCAGCAGCTTATACCCGCCAGCAGACTACGAGCAGTACTTC. The chain joins TRBV7-2 to TRBJ2-7; D is ambiguous. The CDR3 sequence is 15 residues long. Germline values: CDR1 SGHTA, CDR2 FQGNSA. V lost 2 bases, J lost 3 bases, and 14 bases lay in between.